This entry lists 19 T cell receptor beta chains sequenced from one sample in a study of patients and donors after allogeneic stem cell transplantation. TCRdb ran MiXCR on the RT-PCR reads and lists one entry per CDR3 protein. The table shows more than 850,000 distinct CDR3 sequences, with about 20% occurring only once. The material sequenced was blood, either unsorted or a sorted T cell fraction (not recorded which). The receptors come from a human donor who was either an allogeneic HSCT recipient or a stem cell or donor lymphocyte infusion donor (not recorded which). It is not recorded whose cells these are; they may come from a transplant donor.

This clonotype was observed a handful of times. The chain uses TRBV7-8 and TRBJ2-7; D is perhaps TRBD2 (6 bases). V lost 1 base to trimming and J lost 1 base, with 17 bases between them. This CDR3 has 17 amino acids. Germline loops: CDR1 SGHVS, CDR2 FQNEAQ. The CDR3, as DNA: TGTGCCAGCAGCTTAGTCCTCACGGCGGGGACTTCCTACGAGCAGTACTTC. Translation: CASSLVLTAGTSYEQYF.

This clonotype appeared a few times. The chain couples TRBV7-2 to TRBJ2-5; D is undetermined. The V end lost 1 base, the J end lost 11 bases, and 11 bases lay between the germline ends. The germline V gene has CDR1 SGHTA and CDR2 FQGNSA. The CDR3 loop spans 12 amino acids. The CDR3 coding sequence is TGTGCCAGCAGCTTAGGAGCCTACCATCAGTACTTC. Protein product: CASSLGAYHQYF. The whole variable domain, remainder taken from reference TRBV7-2 and TRBJ2-5, is GAGVSQSPSNKVTEKGKDVELRCDPISGHTALYWYRQSLGQGLEFLIYFQGNSAPDKSGLPSDRFSAERTGGSVSTLTIQRTQQEDSAVYLCASSLGAYHQYFGPGTRLLVL.

This clonotype has more than one count but fewer than ten. The V and J genes are TRBV20-1 and TRBJ1-2, with D possibly TRBD1 on 5 matching bases. The CDR3 has 11 amino acids. Looked up from germline, CDR1 is DFQATT and CDR2 is SNEGSKA (reference sequence). V was shortened by 7 bases and J by 3 bases, with 9 bases between the two germline ends. CDR3 sequence (DNA): TGCAGTGTCGGGACCGACTATGGCTACACCTTC. Its protein product is CSVGTDYGYTF.

In this sample, this clonotype turned up a few times. The rearrangement joins TRBV6-1 to TRBJ2-7; 9 bases fit TRBD2. The CDR3 has 15 amino acids. Unmatched junction bases numbered 12, after V lost 6 bases and J lost 6 bases. Germline V gene lookup returns CDR1 MNHNS and CDR2 SASEGT. CDR3 bases: TGTGCCAGCAGCCGCCGACTAGCGGATTATCCCGAGCAGTACTTC. Encoded protein: CASSRRLADYPEQYF.

The CDR3 nucleotides are TGTGCCAGCAGCTTAGTGGGTTTTCAGGCTGGGGAGCAGTACTTC. It codes for CASSLVGFQAGEQYF. The chain recombines TRBV7-2 with TRBJ2-7; no firm D call. The CDR3 is made up of 15 amino acids. Germline loops: CDR1 SGHTA, CDR2 FQGNSA. V lost 1 base, J lost 7 bases, and 17 bases lay in between. Supplemented by reference TRBV7-2 and TRBJ2-7, the full variable domain reads GAGVSQSPSNKVTEKGKDVELRCDPISGHTALYWYRQSLGQGLEFLIYFQGNSAPDKSGLPSDRFSAERTGGSVSTLTIQRTQQEDSAVYLCASSLVGFQAGEQYFGPGTRLTVT.

This clonotype has a handful of counts. The chain links TRBV5-1 to TRBJ2-7; 7 bases line up with TRBD2. V lost 3 bases, J lost 2 bases, and 5 bases stayed unmatched. Germline CDR1 is SGHRS and CDR2 is YFSETQ. The CDR3 covers 14 residues. The CDR3 is CASSSQGGAYEQYF. CDR3 sequence (DNA): TGCGCCAGCAGCTCTCAGGGAGGGGCCTACGAGCAGTACTTC. Complete variable domain (other parts from reference TRBV5-1 and TRBJ2-7): KAGVTQTPRYLIKTRGQQVTLSCSPISGHRSVSWYQQTPGQGLQFLFEYFSETQRNKGNFPGRFSGRQFSNSRSEMNVSTLELGDSALYLCASSSQGGAYEQYFGPGTRLTVT.

This chain connects TRBV11-2 to TRBJ2-7, with a possible D match to TRBD1 (6 bases). This CDR3 contains 11 residues. V was clipped by 3 bases and J by 9 bases, with 9 bases between them. Germline values: CDR1 SGHAT, CDR2 FQNNGV. Here the CDR3 DNA reads TGTGCCAGCAGCTTGGAGACAGGGCAGTACTTC. It translates to CASSLETGQYF.

The chain couples TRBV20-1 to TRBJ2-5; D ambiguous. There are 12 residues in the CDR3. The germline V and J ends were trimmed by 1 base and 5 bases, with 8 bases remaining between them. Germline CDR1 DFQATT, CDR2 SNEGSKA (reference sequence). The CDR3 sequence is CSARVFVETQYF. Written as DNA, the CDR3 is TGCAGTGCTAGAGTCTTCGTGGAGACCCAGTACTTC.

The chain is built from TRBV5-6 and TRBJ1-3, with D perhaps TRBD1 (5 bases). The CDR3 has 14 residues. The germline gives CDR1 SGHDT, CDR2 YYEEEE. V was clipped by 4 bases and J by 1 base, with 9 bases between them. This chain's CDR3 is CASSRDLSGNTIYF. The CDR3 nucleotides read TGTGCCAGCAGCAGGGACCTATCTGGAAACACCATATATTTT.

This clonotype was recorded a few times. V and J are TRBV5-5 and TRBJ2-1; possibly TRBD1 for D (6 bases). The V end was cut by 7 bases, the J end by 7 bases, with 18 bases between. The CDR3 runs to 14 residues. Germline V lookup: CDR1 SGHKS, CDR2 YYEKEE (reference sequence). The chain's CDR3 is CASGNAWTVNEQFF. The CDR3 DNA follows: TGTGCCAGCGGAAATGCTTGGACAGTAAATGAGCAGTTCTTC.

The chain couples TRBV14 to TRBJ2-7; 10 positions match TRBD2. Germline V gene sequence: CDR1 SGHDN, CDR2 FVKESK. The CDR3 spans 16 residues. V was clipped by 4 bases and J by 3 bases; unmatched bases: 9. This chain's CDR3 is CASSRYLAGAFYEQYF. The CDR3 nucleotides read TGTGCCAGCAGCCGTTACCTAGCGGGAGCCTTCTACGAGCAGTACTTC.

This clonotype was counted only a few times. The CDR3 DNA sequence: TGTGCCAGCAGTCCGGACAGGCCCGTCGATACGCAGTATTTT. Translated: CASSPDRPVDTQYF. The chain carries TRBV12-3 or TRBV12-4 and TRBJ2-3; 7 bases fit TRBD1. This CDR3 has 14 residues. The V segment lost 5 bases and the J segment 6 bases; nucleotides outside the gene matches: 8.

This chain connects TRBV19 to TRBJ2-7; D possibly uses TRBD1 or TRBD2 (6 bases each). This CDR3 contains 14 residues. Trimming pared 11 bases from V and 2 bases from J, leaving 19 bases between. Germline V gene data show CDR1 as LNHDA and CDR2 as SQIVND (reference sequence). In nucleotides, the CDR3 is TGTGCCTCCGGGGATCCGGGGGACACCTACGAGCAGTACTTC. Translation: CASGDPGDTYEQYF.

The chain links TRBV3-1 to TRBJ1-2; TRBD1 is a possible D gene (5 bases). Germline lookup yields CDR1 LGHDT and CDR2 YNNKEL (reference sequence). Trimming cost V 2 bases and J 8 bases, with 12 bases left between them. CDR3 length equals 13 residues. The CDR3 region is CASSQRRGGGYTF. CDR3 bases: TGTGCCAGCAGCCAAAGAAGGGGAGGAGGCTACACCTTC.

CDR3 DNA: TGCGCCAGCAGCTTGACCCAGGGGGGAACCTACGAGCAGTACTTC. Its protein is CASSLTQGGTYEQYF. The V gene is TRBV5-1, the J gene TRBJ2-7, with TRBD1 as a possible D gene (7 bases). Trimming removed 1 base at V and 2 bases at J, with 13 bases between. This CDR3 is built from 15 residues. The germline V gene encodes CDR1 SGHRS and CDR2 YFSETQ.

This clonotype was observed a few times. The chain is built from TRBV5-1 and TRBJ2-5; maybe TRBD2 (5 bases). Per the germline V gene, CDR1 is SGHRS and CDR2 is YFSETQ. This CDR3 comprises 13 residues. Trimming removed 5 bases at V and 5 bases at J, with 13 bases between. The CDR3 DNA reads TGCGCCAGCAGTCGGGATGGGATGGAGACCCAGTACTTC. Translating it yields CASSRDGMETQYF.

This clonotype was seen a handful of times. This chain connects TRBV11-2 to TRBJ2-2; 10 bases align to TRBD2. Germline V gene data show CDR1 as SGHAT and CDR2 as FQNNGV. Losses at the gene ends were 0 bases for V and 6 bases for J; bases not matched to a gene: 7. The CDR3 covers 17 residues. CDR3 residues: CASSLEGSGRSAGELFF. The DNA for the CDR3 is TGTGCCAGCAGCTTAGAAGGTAGCGGGAGGTCGGCCGGGGAGCTGTTTTTT.

This clonotype has more than one count but fewer than ten. V gene TRBV12-3 or TRBV12-4 combines with J gene TRBJ2-5, with 9 bases lining up with TRBD1. The length of the CDR3 is 16 residues. After removal of 5 bases from V and 5 bases from J, the junction contained 12 bases not matched to a gene. The CDR3 DNA is TGTGCCAGCAGTCTCACACCGGGACAGGGACGGGAGACCCAGTACTTC. Its translation: CASSLTPGQGRETQYF.

A few counts support this clonotype. The rearrangement links TRBV10-3 to TRBJ1-1; possibly TRBD1 for D (5 bases). The germline V and J ends were trimmed by 10 bases and 0 bases, with 12 bases remaining between them. In germline, CDR1 is ENHRY, CDR2 SYGVKD. This CDR3 has 13 amino acids. In DNA form, the CDR3 reads TGTGCCACCTCGACAGAGGTGAACACTGAAGCTTTCTTT. Encoded protein: CATSTEVNTEAFF.